Below, 5 T cell receptor beta chains from the same sample are listed, as sequenced in a study of cytomegalovirus exposure and HLA in healthy donors. The PCR made use of 60 Vbeta and 13 Jbeta primers. Only in-frame clones appear in the TCRdb table, and some are missing; sequencing was by immunoSEQ multiplex PCR. The profile shows 110,000 to 150,000 clones, more than 75% of them singletons. The sequencing sample was made of PBMCs. These receptors were taken from a male donor in good health and CMV-seronegative.

This chain connects TRBV7-8 to TRBJ2-5, with TRBD2 matching over 10 bases. Losses at the gene ends were 0 bases for V and 4 bases for J; bases not matched to a gene: 8. CDR3 length equals 17 residues. CDR1 is SGHVS and CDR2 is FQNEAQ in the germline V gene. The CDR3 nucleotides read TGTGCCAGCAGCTTAGCGTTCGGAGCGGGGGGGCCAGAGACCCAGTACTTC. It yields the protein CASSLAFGAGGPETQYF.

The genes are TRBV4-2 and TRBJ1-2, with a tentative D call TRBD1 (6 bases). V shed 1 base and J shed 2 bases, with 11 bases lying between them. The CDR3 has 15 residues. Germline CDR1 reads LGHNA; CDR2 reads YNFKEQ. CDR3 in DNA: TGTGCCAGCAGCCAAGGCAGGGGAAACAACTATGGCTACACCTTC. Translated: CASSQGRGNNYGYTF.

This clone was recorded once. The chain uses TRBV6-5 and TRBJ2-7; a weak D match, TRBD2 (6 bases). V dropped 0 bases and J dropped 3 bases, with 12 bases sitting between them. The CDR3 has 15 residues. Germline loops: CDR1 MNHEY, CDR2 SVGAGI. The CDR3 region has the DNA TGTGCCAGCAGTTACTCCTGGGGAGGATTCTACGAGCAGTACTTC. Amino acids: CASSYSWGGFYEQYF.

This chain joins TRBV5-4 and TRBJ1-2; 8 positions agree with TRBD1. Trimming removed 3 bases from V and 2 bases from J; junction bases left unmatched: 9. Germline-derived CDR1 and CDR2 are SGHNT and YYREEE (reference sequence). The CDR3 covers 16 residues. CDR3 residues: CASSSSSTGVNYGYTF. Here the CDR3 DNA reads TGTGCCAGCAGCTCCTCATCGACAGGGGTCAACTATGGCTACACCTTC.

The chain is built from TRBV6-5 and TRBJ1-3; D not resolved. The V and J ends lost 7 bases and 0 bases respectively, with 7 bases between them. The CDR3 loop spans 13 amino acids. Germline V gene lookup returns CDR1 MNHEY and CDR2 SVGAGI. CDR3 protein: CASMGFSGNTIYF. The DNA of the CDR3 is TGTGCCAGCATGGGCTTCTCTGGAAACACCATATATTTT.